The 26 T cell receptor beta chains given below trace back to one sample, sequenced in a study of metastatic and nonmetastatic thyroid tumors. TCRdb re-called the PCR reads through MiXCR. The data contain some 28,000 clones, less than 25% of them singletons. Prior to thyroid surgery, none of the patients had received any treatment. What was sequenced was blood. The receptors were sampled from a female donor with papillary thyroid cancer or a benign thyroid nodule (not recorded which). Some clones in this sample may be carry-over from other donors' samples.

The gene calls are TRBV10-3 and TRBJ2-1; TRBD2 agrees at 8 bases. Unmatched junction bases numbered 8, after V lost 2 bases and J lost 5 bases. There are 16 residues in the CDR3. Germline lookup yields CDR1 ENHRY and CDR2 SYGVKD. In DNA, the CDR3 is TGTGCCATCAGTGAGAGGGCAGCGGGAGTAAACAATGAGCAGTTCTTC. The encoded protein is CAISERAAGVNNEQFF.

Turning to this clone: At the DNA level, this CDR3 is encoded by other sequences in the same sample as well. This rearrangement joins TRBV19 to TRBJ1-6; 9 bases fit TRBD1. J lost 7 bases, V lost 4 bases, and 5 bases had no gene match. Germline assignment: CDR1 LNHDA and CDR2 SQIVND (reference sequence). The CDR3 extends over 15 amino acids. CDR3 in amino acids: CASSNRGPENSPLHF. The CDR3 DNA is TGTGCCAGTAGTAACAGGGGGCCTGAGAATTCACCCCTCCACTTT. The full variable domain, completed using reference TRBV19 and TRBJ1-6, is DGGITQSPKYLFRKEGQNVTLSCEQNLNHDAMYWYRQDPGQGLRLIYYSQIVNDFQKGDIAEGYSVSREKKESFPLTVTSAQKNPTAFYLCASSNRGPENSPLHFGNGTRLTVT.

Comment on this clone: No conserved phenylalanine or tryptophan ends this CDR3, so it is likely a read error. The chain recombines TRBV30 with TRBJ1-2, with D unresolved. Per the germline V gene, CDR1 is GTSNPN and CDR2 is SVGIG (reference sequence). The V and J ends lost 5 bases and 5 bases respectively, with 18 bases between them. The CDR3 runs 14 residues. The CDR3 here is CAWERRGRQYGYTS. As DNA, the CDR3 is TGTGCCTGGGAGCGACGAGGGCGGCAGTATGGCTACACCTCC.

V and J are TRBV19 and TRBJ1-6; TRBD1 aligns across 8 bases. The CDR3 is 14 residues long. V lost 5 bases, J lost 10 bases, and 7 bases stayed unmatched. The germline CDR1 and CDR2 sequences are LNHDA and SQIVND (reference sequence). Written as DNA, the CDR3 is TGTGCCAGTAGTCGACAGGGGCTAACGTCACCCCTCCACTTT. Translated: CASSRQGLTSPLHF.

In this sample, this clone turned up many times. Other nucleotide sequences in the sample specify the same CDR3. The rearrangement links TRBV5-1 to TRBJ2-7; 9 nucleotides line up with TRBD1. The CDR3 runs to 15 residues. Germline-derived CDR1 and CDR2 are SGHRS and YFSETQ. V dropped 4 bases and J dropped 4; count of bases not matched to a gene: 9. The CDR3 loop is CASSDPDRGLYEQYF. CDR3 sequence (DNA): TGCGCCAGCAGCGACCCGGACAGGGGTCTATACGAGCAGTACTTC.

The chain couples TRBV5-5 to TRBJ2-7; D not certain. The CDR3 consists of 13 residues. From germline, CDR1 is SGHKS and CDR2 YYEKEE (reference sequence). Between the trimmed V and J ends, which lost 0 bases and 4 bases, there was a span of 8 bases. The CDR3 DNA follows: TGTGCCAGCAGCTTGGAGTTGGTTTACGAGCAGTACTTC. Protein: CASSLELVYEQYF.

The DNA of the CDR3 is TGTGCCAGTAGTATAGATATGGGCCTAAATAAGCCCCAGCATTTT. It codes for CASSIDMGLNKPQHF. The chain has TRBV19 and TRBJ1-5; no firm D call. CDR3 size: 15 residues. Germline assignment: CDR1 LNHDA and CDR2 SQIVND (reference sequence). V lost 0 bases, J lost 8 bases, and 14 bases lay in between.

V and J are TRBV11-1 and TRBJ2-3, with 7 positions matching TRBD1. CDR1 and CDR2 (germline): SGHAT, FQDESV (reference sequence). The junction had 9 bases not matched to a gene; V was cut back by 1 base and J by 8 bases. CDR3 length: 15 amino acids. This CDR3 is CASSLELGYRGTQYF. CDR3 nucleotide sequence: TGTGCCAGCAGCTTAGAGCTGGGCTACAGGGGTACGCAGTATTTT.

The V gene is TRBV20-1, the J gene TRBJ1-5, with 7 bases identical to TRBD1. This CDR3 region has 13 residues. V was pared by 4 bases and J by 6 bases, with 6 bases of the junction left unmatched. From germline, CDR1 is DFQATT and CDR2 SNEGSKA (reference sequence). CDR3 nucleotide sequence: TGCAGTGCTAACCTAGACAGGGTTCAGCCCCAGCATTTT. It is translated as CSANLDRVQPQHF.

This clone has just a few counts. J is TRBJ1-6 and V is TRBV7-6; no clear D gene. V lost 5 bases, J lost 13 bases, and 18 bases lay in between. Germline V lookup: CDR1 SGHVS, CDR2 FNYEAQ. The CDR3 totals 14 residues. In DNA form, the CDR3 reads TGTGCCAGCAGCCCTGGTTCAACCAGTCTCCCCCTCCACTTT. Protein: CASSPGSTSLPLHF.

This clone was detected only once. V gene TRBV18 combines with J gene TRBJ2-1; tentatively, D is TRBD1 (6 bases). Trimming took 5 bases from V and 14 from J, leaving 16 bases between them. The germline V gene has CDR1 KGHSH and CDR2 LQKENI. The CDR3 is made up of 12 amino acids. The CDR3 nucleotides read TGTGCCAGCTCAGAAAACAGGGACGTAAAGTTCTTC. It specifies CASSENRDVKFF. Together with reference TRBV18 and TRBJ2-1, the CDR3 gives the full variable domain: NAGVMQNPRHLVRRRGQEARLRCSPMKGHSHVYWYRQLPEEGLKFMVYLQKENIIDESGMPKERFSAEFPKEGPSILRIQQVVRGDSAAYFCASSENRDVKFFGPGTRLTVL.

This clone was observed at least ten times. V and J are TRBV27 and TRBJ2-3; weak D call: TRBD2 (5 bases). The CDR3 totals 15 residues. CDR1 and CDR2 from the germline V gene are MNHEY and SMNVEV (reference sequence). With 3 bases removed from V and 1 base from J, the gap between germline ends came to 11 bases. CDR3 residues: CASSLDSRGTDTQYF. As DNA, the CDR3 is TGTGCCAGCAGTTTGGACTCCCGTGGCACAGATACGCAGTATTTT.

Many counts were recorded for this clone. The chain carries TRBV5-6 and TRBJ1-2; D possibly corresponds to TRBD1 (6 bases). This CDR3 comprises 15 residues. Trimming took 4 bases from V and 3 from J, leaving 16 bases between them. Germline lookup yields CDR1 SGHDT and CDR2 YYEEEE. The CDR3 region is CASSPGGGLYYGYTF. The CDR3 nucleotides are TGTGCCAGCAGCCCCGGGGGGGGGCTATACTATGGCTACACCTTC.

The table lists this clone with many counts. Mismatch with germline at one junction end may stem from a read error. Other DNA variants within this sample encode the same CDR3. V and J are TRBV5-1 and TRBJ1-1; unclear D gene. CDR1 and CDR2 from the germline V gene are SGHRS and YFSETQ. This CDR3 is 14 amino acids long. The CDR3 spells CASSVDASNTEAFF. The CDR3 DNA reads as TGCGCCAGCAGCGTGGATGCCTCGAACACTGAAGCCTTCTTT.

This chain connects TRBV4-2 to TRBJ1-6, with TRBD1 matching over 11 bases. Germline V gene sequence: CDR1 LGHNA, CDR2 YNFKEQ. J gave up 13 bases and V 0 bases, and 8 bases lay outside the gene matches. CDR3 length equals 16 residues. The CDR3 sequence: CASSQDMGQGGWPLHF. For the CDR3, the DNA is TGTGCCAGCAGCCAAGATATGGGACAGGGGGGATGGCCCCTCCACTTT.

This clone appeared a few times. The V gene is TRBV12-3 or TRBV12-4, the J gene TRBJ1-6, with no clear D. Between the trimmed V and J ends, which lost 2 bases and 11 bases, there was a span of 13 bases. The CDR3 loop spans 14 amino acids. CDR3 in amino acids: CASSLRLRSTPLHF. The CDR3 nucleotides are TGTGCCAGCAGTTTACGGCTCAGGAGCACACCCCTCCACTTT.

The rearrangement joins TRBV15 to TRBJ1-2, with D possibly TRBD1 on 5 matching bases. V was shortened by 0 bases and J by 7 bases, with 12 bases between the two germline ends. This CDR3 contains 14 residues. CDR1 LNHNV and CDR2 YYDKDF come from the germline V gene (reference sequence). The CDR3 DNA follows: TGTGCCACCAGCAGAGATCTCCCCGGGGCTGGCTACACCTTC. Its protein product is CATSRDLPGAGYTF. The entire variable domain, with the rest obtained from reference TRBV15 and TRBJ1-2, is as follows: DAMVIQNPRYQVTQFGKPVTLSCSQTLNHNVMYWYQQKSSQAPKLLFHYYDKDFNNEADTPDNFQSRRPNTSFCFLDIRSPGLGDTAMYLCATSRDLPGAGYTFGSGTRLTVV.

The chain employs TRBV11-2 and TRBJ2-1, with D perhaps matching TRBD2 (6 bases). Germline V gene sequence: CDR1 SGHAT, CDR2 FQNNGV. V lost 1 base, J lost 4 bases, and 17 bases lay in between. This CDR3 is 17 amino acids long. The CDR3 reads CASSLGGRGAQYNEQFF. In DNA, the CDR3 is TGTGCCAGCAGCTTAGGCGGACGCGGGGCACAATACAATGAGCAGTTCTTC.

DNA for the CDR3: TGTGCCAGCAGCCCAACTAGCGGGGGGCCCTACGAGCAGTACTTC. This gives the protein CASSPTSGGPYEQYF. The rearrangement joins TRBV7-8 to TRBJ2-7; 12 nucleotides agree with TRBD2. With V trimmed by 5 bases and J by 2 bases, 4 bases remained unmatched. The CDR3 covers 15 residues. Looked up from germline, CDR1 is SGHVS and CDR2 is FQNEAQ.

This clone was picked up many times. The rearrangement uses TRBV20-1 and TRBJ2-3, with 9 bases that match TRBD2. Trimming cost V 7 bases and J 2 bases; bases outside gene matches: 10. Germline V gene lookup returns CDR1 DFQATT and CDR2 SNEGSKA (reference sequence). CDR3 length: 15 residues. CDR3 coding DNA: TGCAGTGGCCTCGTGGGCGGGAGGGCCACAGATACGCAGTATTTT. It yields the protein CSGLVGGRATDTQYF.

Only a few counts were recorded for this clone. V and J are TRBV6-5 and TRBJ2-5, with D tentatively TRBD1 (6 bases). Trimming shortened V by 0 bases and J by 5 bases, and 7 bases separated the two germline ends. CDR1 is MNHEY and CDR2 is SVGAGI in the germline V gene. The CDR3 consists of 13 residues. The CDR3 reads CASSYSGAETQYF. The CDR3 nucleotides are TGTGCCAGCAGTTACTCGGGGGCGGAGACCCAGTACTTC.

This clone appeared a few times. At the DNA level, this CDR3 is encoded by other sequences in the same sample as well. CDR3 coding DNA: TGTGCCAGCTCTCAGGGAGGTATGAACACTGAAGCTTTCTTT. Translated: CASSQGGMNTEAFF. The chain recombines TRBV6-1 with TRBJ1-1, with TRBD1 as a possible D gene (5 bases). Germline V lookup: CDR1 MNHNS, CDR2 SASEGT. The CDR3 length is 14 residues. V gave up 8 bases and J gave up 0 bases, with 13 bases separating them.

This clone was seen repeatedly, ten times or more. The rearrangement links TRBV20-1 to TRBJ2-2, with 8 bases identical to TRBD1. Trimming at V came to 0 bases and at J to 6 bases, leaving 0 bases not matched to a gene. Germline V gives CDR1 DFQATT, CDR2 SNEGSKA (reference sequence). The CDR3 loop spans 13 amino acids. CDR3: CSAREQGAGELFF. The CDR3 DNA follows: TGCAGTGCTAGAGAACAGGGGGCCGGGGAGCTGTTTTTT.

Only a few counts were recorded for this clone. The rearrangement uses TRBV12-3 or TRBV12-4 and TRBJ1-1; tentative D call: TRBD1 (5 bases). Trimming took off 5 bases at V and 2 bases at J, with 12 bases between the two ends. The CDR3 consists of 14 residues. CDR3 region: CASSTDRPNTEAFF. CDR3 DNA: TGTGCCAGCAGTACCGACAGACCTAACACTGAAGCTTTCTTT.

This clone is a singleton in its sample. J is TRBJ1-2 and V is TRBV7-2, with unresolved D. The CDR3 consists of 15 residues. Germline CDR1 is SGHTA and CDR2 is FQGNSA. V lost 1 base and J 6 bases, leaving 15 bases between the germline ends. The CDR3 is CASSLVARSLDGYTF. The DNA for the CDR3 is TGTGCCAGCAGCTTAGTAGCCCGAAGTCTAGATGGCTACACCTTC. The full variable domain, in which reference TRBV7-2 and TRBJ1-2 provide the parts outside the CDR3, is GAGVSQSPSNKVTEKGKDVELRCDPISGHTALYWYRQSLGQGLEFLIYFQGNSAPDKSGLPSDRFSAERTGGSVSTLTIQRTQQEDSAVYLCASSLVARSLDGYTFGSGTRLTVV.

There are many counts of this clone. The rearrangement uses TRBV10-1 and TRBJ2-1; perhaps TRBD2 as D (7 bases). Per the germline V gene, CDR1 is WNHNN and CDR2 is SYGVQD (reference sequence). V was clipped by 1 base and J by 9 bases, with 10 bases between them. CDR3 length: 13 residues. CDR3 coding DNA: TGCGCCAGCAGTGAGTGGAGGGGGGGTGAGCAGTTCTTC. Residues: CASSEWRGGEQFF.